The 17 T cell receptor beta chains listed next were all sequenced from one sample in a study of long-term antiretroviral therapy in people with HIV. Survey level was the resolution at which the v3.0 immunoSEQ assay ran. Profiling relied on immunoSEQ multiplex PCR, and the TCRdb table lists in-frame clones only, not all of them. The table shows some 34,000 clones, with 75% to 85% occurring only once. Specimen: unsorted PBMCs, collected 1.9 years after starting antiretroviral therapy. The receptors were sampled from a young man with HIV.

The chain joins TRBV14 to TRBJ1-1, with 7 bases lining up with TRBD1. After removal of 1 base from V and 6 bases from J, the junction contained 5 bases not matched to a gene. The CDR3 length is 14 residues. Germline loops: CDR1 SGHDN, CDR2 FVKESK. The CDR3 DNA sequence: TGTGCCAGCAGCCAAGCGGGACAGACCTCTGAAGCTTTCTTT. This codes for CASSQAGQTSEAFF.

The J gene is TRBJ1-2, the V gene TRBV19, with unresolved D. Trimming removed 7 bases from V and 1 base from J, with 4 bases in between. The germline CDR1 and CDR2 sequences are LNHDA and SQIVND (reference sequence). The CDR3 is 11 residues long. The CDR3 loop is CASKSNYGYTF. As DNA, the CDR3 is TGTGCCAGTAAGAGTAACTATGGCTACACCTTC.

The rearrangement links TRBV7-9 to TRBJ2-2, with 8 bases matching TRBD1. The CDR3 spans 17 residues. After removal of 3 bases from V and 5 bases from J, the junction contained 11 bases not matched to a gene. Germline loops: CDR1 SEHNR, CDR2 FQNEAQ (reference sequence). The CDR3 sequence: CASSLAPAGGITGELFF. The DNA for the CDR3 is TGTGCCAGCAGCTTGGCTCCGGCAGGGGGCATAACCGGGGAGCTGTTTTTT. Looking up the rest from reference TRBV7-9 and TRBJ2-2 gives the full variable domain: DTGVSQNPRHKITKRGQNVTFRCDPISEHNRLYWYRQTLGQGPEFLTYFQNEAQLEKSRLLSDRFSAERPKGSFSTLEIQRTEQGDSAMYLCASSLAPAGGITGELFFGEGSRLTVL.

The genes are TRBV16 and TRBJ1-2; 8 bases align to TRBD1. Trimming at V came to 0 bases and at J to 4 bases, leaving 4 bases not matched to a gene. This CDR3 has 15 amino acids. From germline, CDR1 is KGHSY and CDR2 FQNENV. The CDR3 loop is CASSQSPGGGYGYTF. The CDR3 DNA is TGTGCCAGCAGCCAATCCCCAGGGGGCGGCTATGGCTACACCTTC.

This clone was seen once. The chain couples TRBV6-5 to TRBJ2-1; D remains ambiguous. Per the germline V gene, CDR1 is MNHEY and CDR2 is SVGAGI. The CDR3 consists of 15 residues. The germline V and J ends were trimmed by 3 bases and 0 bases, with 9 bases remaining between them. CDR3 sequence (DNA): TGTGCCAGCAGTTATGGGCCACGCTCCTACAATGAGCAGTTCTTC. Amino acid sequence: CASSYGPRSYNEQFF.

This chain joins TRBV2 and TRBJ2-5; D may be TRBD1 or TRBD2 (5 bases each). Germline assignment: CDR1 SNHLY and CDR2 FYNNEI. The CDR3 covers 11 residues. The germline V and J ends were trimmed by 7 bases and 9 bases, with 12 bases remaining between them. The CDR3 is CASTGVGAQYF. In DNA form, the CDR3 reads TGTGCCAGCACCGGGGTGGGGGCCCAGTACTTC.

The chain combines TRBV2 with TRBJ1-4, with D hard to call. There are 10 residues in the CDR3. V shed 9 bases and J shed 7 bases, with 6 bases lying between them. Germline V gene lookup returns CDR1 SNHLY and CDR2 FYNNEI. DNA of the CDR3: TGTGCCAGTTCTCTTGAAAAACTGTTTTTT. Translating gives CASSLEKLFF.

CDR3 DNA: TGTGCCAGCAGCCAAGTACCGACAGGGGACAATTCACCCCTCCACTTT. Its translation is CASSQVPTGDNSPLHF. V is TRBV4-2 and J is TRBJ1-6, with TRBD1 matching 8 bases. Trimming removed 1 base from V and 7 bases from J; junction bases left unmatched: 6. The CDR3 has 16 amino acids. The germline gives CDR1 LGHNA, CDR2 YNFKEQ.

This clone has just one count. The CDR3 protein is CASSQDRATGTHYIDSPLHF. The CDR3 DNA reads as TGCGCCAGCAGCCAAGACCGTGCGACAGGGACCCATTATATTGATTCACCCCTCCACTTT. V gene TRBV4-1 combines with J gene TRBJ1-6; 7 nucleotides align to TRBD1. The junction had 19 bases not matched to a gene; V was cut back by 0 bases and J by 8 bases. This CDR3 is 20 amino acids long. Germline V gene data show CDR1 as MGHRA and CDR2 as YSYEKL.

The CDR3 sequence: CASSLVPAGGNSGANVLTF. CDR3 DNA sequence: TGCGCCAGCAGCTTGGTCCCGGCAGGGGGTAACTCTGGGGCCAACGTCCTGACTTTC. The chain links TRBV5-1 to TRBJ2-6, with 7 bases matching TRBD1. Germline V CDR1 and CDR2: SGHRS, YFSETQ. The CDR3 consists of 19 residues. Trimming removed 0 bases from V and 0 bases from J; junction bases left unmatched: 9.

The chain carries TRBV7-9 and TRBJ2-3, with D unresolved. Trimming removed 2 bases from V and 0 bases from J, with 0 bases in between. CDR1 is SEHNR, CDR2 FQNEAQ, per germline (reference sequence). The CDR3 runs to 12 residues. The CDR3 bases are TGTGCCAGCAGCTTAAGCACAGATACGCAGTATTTT. Amino acid sequence: CASSLSTDTQYF. The full variable domain, completed using reference TRBV7-9 and TRBJ2-3, is DTGVSQNPRHKITKRGQNVTFRCDPISEHNRLYWYRQTLGQGPEFLTYFQNEAQLEKSRLLSDRFSAERPKGSFSTLEIQRTEQGDSAMYLCASSLSTDTQYFGPGTRLTVL.

The chain carries TRBV7-9 and TRBJ1-1; no clear D. The ends were cut back, 4 bases at V and 4 bases at J, with 19 bases in the middle. CDR1 is SEHNR and CDR2 is FQNEAQ in the germline V gene (reference sequence). This CDR3 has 16 amino acids. CDR3 nucleotides: TGTGCCAGCAGCTCAGGCCCGGAGCTAGGTAGCACTGAAGCTTTCTTT. Protein product: CASSSGPELGSTEAFF.

This clone appeared a single time. The chain couples TRBV29-1 to TRBJ2-1; 9 bases are a match to TRBD1. V lost 6 bases to trimming and J lost 15 bases; unmatched junction nucleotides: 18. Per germline, CDR1 SQVTM and CDR2 ANQGSEA. The CDR3 consists of 14 residues. In DNA, the CDR3 is TGCAGCGTAGATCCGGGACAGGGTGTTCCCGGACCGTTCTTC. This sequence encodes CSVDPGQGVPGPFF.

The genes are TRBV19 and TRBJ1-6, with a tentative D call TRBD1 (5 bases). The CDR3 has 14 amino acids. Germline loops: CDR1 LNHDA, CDR2 SQIVND (reference sequence). V was pared by 5 bases and J by 9 bases, with 14 bases between. The CDR3 reads CASSSSGKVSPLHF. The CDR3 DNA reads TGTGCCAGTAGTTCTTCAGGGAAGGTTTCACCCCTCCACTTT.

The rearrangement uses TRBV5-5 and TRBJ2-1; 12 nucleotides match TRBD2. After removal of 4 bases from V and 6 bases from J, the junction contained 5 bases not matched to a gene. Germline V gene lookup returns CDR1 SGHKS and CDR2 YYEKEE (reference sequence). This CDR3 contains 15 residues. The CDR3 protein is CASSPLAGGPNEQFF. The CDR3 nucleotides read TGTGCCAGCAGCCCACTAGCGGGGGGCCCCAATGAGCAGTTCTTC. The variable domain in full, completed from reference TRBV5-5 and TRBJ2-1, reads DAGVTQSPTHLIKTRGQQVTLRCSPISGHKSVSWYQQVLGQGPQFIFQYYEKEERGRGNFPDRFSARQFPNYSSELNVNALLLGDSALYLCASSPLAGGPNEQFFGPGTRLTVL.

This clone was seen just once. V usage is TRBV29-1 and J usage is TRBJ1-5; 9 nucleotides align to TRBD1. The CDR3 totals 13 residues. Losses at the gene ends were 5 bases for V and 5 bases for J; bases not matched to a gene: 4. Looked up from germline, CDR1 is SQVTM and CDR2 is ANQGSEA. This chain's CDR3 is CSVRTGADQPQHF. For the CDR3, the DNA is TGCAGCGTTAGGACAGGGGCGGATCAGCCCCAGCATTTT.

This chain uses TRBV5-4 with TRBJ2-5; D might be TRBD1 (7 bases). V lost 4 bases and J 2 bases, leaving 15 bases between the germline ends. Germline V gene data show CDR1 as SGHNT and CDR2 as YYREEE (reference sequence). The CDR3 contains 15 residues. The CDR3 nucleotides are TGTGCCAGCAGCCTCGGAGGGGACAGACAAGAGACCCAGTACTTC. Its protein is CASSLGGDRQETQYF.